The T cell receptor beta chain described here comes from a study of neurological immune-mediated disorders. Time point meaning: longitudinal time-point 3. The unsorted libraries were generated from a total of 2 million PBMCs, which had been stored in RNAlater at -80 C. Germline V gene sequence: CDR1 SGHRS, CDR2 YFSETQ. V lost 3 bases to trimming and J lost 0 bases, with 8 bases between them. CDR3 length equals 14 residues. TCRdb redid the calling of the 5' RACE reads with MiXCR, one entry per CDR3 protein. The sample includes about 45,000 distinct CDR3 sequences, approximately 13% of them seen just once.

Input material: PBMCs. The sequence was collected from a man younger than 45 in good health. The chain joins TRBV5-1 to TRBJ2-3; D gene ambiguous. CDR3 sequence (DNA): TGCGCCAGCAGCTCGTCGTGGAGCACAGATACGCAGTATTTT. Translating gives CASSSSWSTDTQYF. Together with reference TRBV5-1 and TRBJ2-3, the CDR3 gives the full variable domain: KAGVTQTPRYLIKTRGQQVTLSCSPISGHRSVSWYQQTPGQGLQFLFEYFSETQRNKGNFPGRFSGRQFSNSRSEMNVSTLELGDSALYLCASSSSWSTDTQYFGPGTRLTVL.